This TCR beta chain originates from a study of long-term antiretroviral therapy in people with HIV. The assay used was immunoSEQ (version v3.0), run at survey level. Assay: immunoSEQ multiplex PCR; the TCRdb copy retains only in-frame clones and omits some. The data contain 45,000 or so clones, 94% of them singletons. HIV-positive participants were all treated in the United States. Findings of the study overall: In the period from the mid-2000s to the late 2010s, blood was collected, possibly under older ART regimens.

V lost 8 bases and J lost 3; bases outside the gene matches: 4. Per the germline V gene, CDR1 is LNHDA and CDR2 is SQIVND (reference sequence). The CDR3 length is 14 residues. This clone was found a few times. The antigen is unknown. The specimen comprised unsorted PBMCs, sampled just over 9 years after starting antiretroviral therapy. The chain combines TRBV19 with TRBJ2-3; TRBD2 matches at 11 bases. This TCR came from a man aged 30-40 years with HIV. The DNA for the CDR3 is TGTGCCAGTGCCACTAGCGGGGGTACAGATACGCAGTATTTT. This translates into CASATSGGTDTQYF.